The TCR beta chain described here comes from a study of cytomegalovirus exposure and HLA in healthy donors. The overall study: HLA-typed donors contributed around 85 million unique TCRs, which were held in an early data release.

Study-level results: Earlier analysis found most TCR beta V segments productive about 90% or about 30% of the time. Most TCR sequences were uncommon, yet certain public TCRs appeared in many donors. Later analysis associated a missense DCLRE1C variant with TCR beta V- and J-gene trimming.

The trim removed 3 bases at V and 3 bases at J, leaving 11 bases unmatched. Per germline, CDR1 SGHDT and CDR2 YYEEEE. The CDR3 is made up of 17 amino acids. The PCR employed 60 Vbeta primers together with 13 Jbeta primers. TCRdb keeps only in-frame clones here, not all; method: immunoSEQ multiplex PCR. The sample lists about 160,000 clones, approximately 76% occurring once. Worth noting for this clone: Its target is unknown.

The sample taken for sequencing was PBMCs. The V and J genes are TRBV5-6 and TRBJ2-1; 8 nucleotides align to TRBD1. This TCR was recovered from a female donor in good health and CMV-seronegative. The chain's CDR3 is CASSSRQGPSYYNEQFF. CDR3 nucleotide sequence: TGTGCCAGCAGCTCCAGACAGGGGCCCTCCTACTACAATGAGCAGTTCTTC.